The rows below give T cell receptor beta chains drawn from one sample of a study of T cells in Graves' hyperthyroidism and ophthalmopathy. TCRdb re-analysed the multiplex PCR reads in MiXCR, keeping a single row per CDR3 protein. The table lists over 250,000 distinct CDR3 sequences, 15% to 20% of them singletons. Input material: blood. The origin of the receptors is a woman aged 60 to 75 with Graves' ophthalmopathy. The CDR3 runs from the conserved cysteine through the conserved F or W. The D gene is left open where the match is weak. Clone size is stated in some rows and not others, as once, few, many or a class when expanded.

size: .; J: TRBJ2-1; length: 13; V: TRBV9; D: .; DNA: TGTGCCAGCAGCGTACAGGACGGCTACGAGCAGTTCTTC; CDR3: CASSVQDGYEQFF
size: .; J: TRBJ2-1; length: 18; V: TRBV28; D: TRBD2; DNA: TGTGCCAGCAGTTCCCGACTAGCGGGAGGGTACGGCGTCAATGAGCAGTTCTTC; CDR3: CASSSRLAGGYGVNEQFF
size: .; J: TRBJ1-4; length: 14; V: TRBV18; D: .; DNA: TGTGCCAGCTCACCATACGCCCTAAATGAAAAACTGTTTTTT; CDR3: CASSPYALNEKLFF
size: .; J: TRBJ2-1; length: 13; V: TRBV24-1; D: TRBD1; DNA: TGTGCCACCTCCGGGACAGGGGGCAATGAGCAGTTCTTC; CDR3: CATSGTGGNEQFF
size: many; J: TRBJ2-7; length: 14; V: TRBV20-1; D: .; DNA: TGCAGTGCAAAGCGAAGACAGGTGGCCTACGAGCAGTACTTC; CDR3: CSAKRRQVAYEQYF
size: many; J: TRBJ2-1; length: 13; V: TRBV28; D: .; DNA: TGTGCCAGCAGTTTACAGCCTAACAATGAGCAGTTCTTC; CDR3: CASSLQPNNEQFF
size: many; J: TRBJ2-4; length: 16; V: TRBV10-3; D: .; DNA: TGTGCCATCAGTGAGGCGGCAGGGGACGGCAAAAACATTCAGTACTTC; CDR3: CAISEAAGDGKNIQYF
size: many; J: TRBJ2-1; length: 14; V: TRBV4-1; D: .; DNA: TGCGCCAGCAGCTGGTCGCGGACCTACAATGAGCAGTTCTTC; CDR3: CASSWSRTYNEQFF
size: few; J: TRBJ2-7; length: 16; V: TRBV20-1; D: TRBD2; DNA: TGCAGTGCTAGAAAATCGACTAGCGGGAGTCCCTACGAGCAGTACTTC; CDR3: CSARKSTSGSPYEQYF
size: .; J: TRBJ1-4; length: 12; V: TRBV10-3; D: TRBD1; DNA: TGTGCCACGGGACAGGGGAGTGAAAAACTGTTTTTT; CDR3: CATGQGSEKLFF
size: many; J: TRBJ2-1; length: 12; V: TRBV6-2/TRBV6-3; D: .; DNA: TGTGCCAGCAGTTATCTTGCGAATGAGCAGTTCTTC; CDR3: CASSYLANEQFF
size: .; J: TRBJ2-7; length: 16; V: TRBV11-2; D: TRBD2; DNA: TGTGCCAGCAGCCCCAGGTCCGGGGGGGCGAGCTACGAGCAGTACTTC; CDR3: CASSPRSGGASYEQYF
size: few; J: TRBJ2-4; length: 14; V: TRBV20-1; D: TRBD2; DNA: TGCAGTGCTAGTGATCCAGCGGGACGAAACATTCAGTACTTC; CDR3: CSASDPAGRNIQYF